Listed here are 21 T cell receptor beta chains from one sample, sequenced in a study of cytomegalovirus exposure and HLA in healthy donors. The PCR contained 60 Vbeta and 13 Jbeta primers. Repertoires were generated with immunoSEQ multiplex PCR, while TCRdb's copy carries only in-frame clones and drops some. The top ten clones hold 3.5% of a sample with some 150,000 clones, roughly three quarters of them seen once. Sample: PBMCs. These receptors were taken from a human donor in good health.

Only a few counts were recorded for this clone. The rearrangement links TRBV28 to TRBJ2-1; 11 nucleotides align to TRBD2. CDR3 length: 17 amino acids. Germline lookup yields CDR1 MDHEN and CDR2 SYDVKM. V lost 4 bases to trimming and J lost 8 bases; unmatched junction nucleotides: 13. DNA of the CDR3: TGTGCCAGCAGTTCAACCTTAGCGGGAGGGCCTAAGGATGAGCAGTTCTTC. Its protein product is CASSSTLAGGPKDEQFF. The full variable domain, rest sourced from reference TRBV28 and TRBJ2-1, is DVKVTQSSRYLVKRTGEKVFLECVQDMDHENMFWYRQDPGLGLRLIYFSYDVKMKEKGDIPEGYSVSREKKERFSLILESASTNQTSMYLCASSSTLAGGPKDEQFFGPGTRLTVL.

This clone was detected only once. V is TRBV6-1 and J is TRBJ1-2, with a weak D call TRBD1 (6 bases). CDR3 length: 15 residues. The V gene's germline CDR1 is MNHNS and CDR2 SASEGT. V was shortened by 0 bases and J by 8 bases, with 16 bases between the two germline ends. This CDR3 reads CASSEAGGRGGGYTF. CDR3 nucleotides: TGTGCCAGCAGTGAAGCGGGGGGGAGGGGGGGCGGCTACACCTTC.

The chain carries TRBV19 and TRBJ1-4, with D possibly being TRBD1 (5 bases). CDR3 length: 13 residues. The germline V gene encodes CDR1 LNHDA and CDR2 SQIVND (reference sequence). The V gene lost 5 bases and the J gene lost 8 bases, with 12 bases spanning the gap. The DNA of the CDR3 is TGTGCCAGTAGTGTTGACAGAGAGGAAAAACTGTTTTTT. It translates to CASSVDREEKLFF.

The gene calls are TRBV6-1 and TRBJ1-1; D uncertain. V gave up 4 bases and J gave up 0 bases, with 9 bases separating them. The CDR3 sequence is 14 residues long. The V gene's germline CDR1 is MNHNS and CDR2 SASEGT. The CDR3 spells CASSGGVMNTEAFF. In DNA form, the CDR3 reads TGTGCCAGCAGTGGAGGCGTCATGAACACTGAAGCTTTCTTT.

This clone came up a few times. V and J are TRBV28 and TRBJ2-1, with 14 bases lining up with TRBD2. Germline CDR1 MDHEN, CDR2 SYDVKM. With 5 bases clipped from V and 9 bases from J, the junction kept 6 bases outside the gene matches. The CDR3 runs 15 residues. The chain's CDR3 is CASSVSGLAGVEQFF. The CDR3 DNA reads TGTGCCAGCAGTGTTTCGGGACTAGCGGGAGTTGAGCAGTTCTTC.

This clone has a handful of counts. This rearrangement joins TRBV30 to TRBJ2-7; D might be TRBD2 (5 bases). Trimming stripped 0 bases from V and 0 bases from J, with 9 bases between. The CDR3 is 14 residues long. From germline, CDR1 is GTSNPN and CDR2 SVGIG (reference sequence). CDR3 sequence reads: CAWSVEGSSYEQYF. In DNA form, the CDR3 reads TGTGCCTGGAGTGTTGAGGGCAGCTCCTACGAGCAGTACTTC.

V and J are TRBV15 and TRBJ1-4; tentatively, D is TRBD1 (6 bases). The CDR3 extends over 15 amino acids. CDR1 and CDR2 from the germline V gene are LNHNV and YYDKDF (reference sequence). V was cut by 0 bases and J by 4 bases, with 9 bases left in between. This chain's CDR3 is CATSRDLQGNEKLFF. CDR3 sequence (DNA): TGTGCCACCAGCAGAGATCTACAGGGTAATGAAAAACTGTTTTTT.

This chain connects TRBV5-1 to TRBJ1-1; D gene unclear. This CDR3 has 14 residues. Looked up from germline, CDR1 is SGHRS and CDR2 is YFSETQ. Trimming removed 0 bases from V and 2 bases from J, with 8 bases in between. The chain's CDR3 is CASSLVGRNTEAFF. In DNA, the CDR3 is TGCGCCAGCAGCTTGGTTGGGAGAAACACTGAAGCTTTCTTT. The whole variable domain, remainder taken from reference TRBV5-1 and TRBJ1-1, is KAGVTQTPRYLIKTRGQQVTLSCSPISGHRSVSWYQQTPGQGLQFLFEYFSETQRNKGNFPGRFSGRQFSNSRSEMNVSTLELGDSALYLCASSLVGRNTEAFFGQGTRLTVV.

The chain has TRBV28 and TRBJ2-7, with 9 bases matching TRBD2. The germline CDR1 and CDR2 sequences are MDHEN and SYDVKM. CDR3 length: 16 amino acids. J gave up 4 bases and V 7 bases, and 14 bases lay outside the gene matches. The CDR3 region has the DNA TGTGCCAGCAACAGTGTGGGCGGGAGGGCCTTTTACGAGCAGTACTTC. Protein product: CASNSVGGRAFYEQYF. The whole variable domain, remainder taken from reference TRBV28 and TRBJ2-7, is DVKVTQSSRYLVKRTGEKVFLECVQDMDHENMFWYRQDPGLGLRLIYFSYDVKMKEKGDIPEGYSVSREKKERFSLILESASTNQTSMYLCASNSVGGRAFYEQYFGPGTRLTVT.

The chain has TRBV6-6 and TRBJ1-5; tentative D call: TRBD1 (5 bases). V was trimmed by 6 bases and J by 1 base, leaving 13 bases between them. The CDR3 is 15 amino acids. CDR1 MNHNY and CDR2 SVGAGI come from the germline V gene (reference sequence). The CDR3 DNA is TGTGCCAGCAGGGCTCAGGGAGGAAGCAATCAGCCCCAGCATTTT. Its translation: CASRAQGGSNQPQHF.

The chain combines TRBV28 with TRBJ1-2, with a weak D call TRBD1 (6 bases). Per the germline V gene, CDR1 is MDHEN and CDR2 is SYDVKM. This CDR3 comprises 14 residues. Deletions cut 3 bases from V and 6 bases from J, with 14 bases between. CDR3 sequence (DNA): TGTGCCAGCAGTTTCCAGACAGGAGCGAATGGCTACACCTTC. Translated: CASSFQTGANGYTF.

V and J are TRBV6-1 and TRBJ1-5; TRBD1 aligns across 7 bases. There are 15 residues in the CDR3. Germline-derived CDR1 and CDR2 are MNHNS and SASEGT. The ends lost 2 bases at V and 6 bases at J; junction bases unmatched: 7. This chain's CDR3 is CASSEFRQGGQPQHF. In nucleotides, the CDR3 is TGTGCCAGCAGTGAATTTCGACAGGGCGGTCAGCCCCAGCATTTT.

The rearrangement uses TRBV18 and TRBJ2-3; D may be TRBD2 (5 bases). The V gene lost 4 bases and the J gene lost 2 bases, with 19 bases spanning the gap. Germline V gene data show CDR1 as KGHSH and CDR2 as LQKENI. The CDR3 length is 17 residues. CDR3 region: CASSLNAGVRITDTQYF. The DNA for the CDR3 is TGTGCCAGCTCACTGAATGCCGGGGTTAGGATCACAGATACGCAGTATTTT. Full variable domain (remainder filled in from reference TRBV18 and TRBJ2-3): NAGVMQNPRHLVRRRGQEARLRCSPMKGHSHVYWYRQLPEEGLKFMVYLQKENIIDESGMPKERFSAEFPKEGPSILRIQQVVRGDSAAYFCASSLNAGVRITDTQYFGPGTRLTVL.

V is TRBV28 and J is TRBJ2-1; 7 bases align to TRBD2. After removal of 7 bases from V and 5 bases from J, the junction contained 8 bases not matched to a gene. This CDR3 has 14 amino acids. Per the germline V gene, CDR1 is MDHEN and CDR2 is SYDVKM. The CDR3 is CASITGGNNNEQFF. The CDR3 nucleotides read TGTGCCAGCATCACGGGAGGCAACAACAATGAGCAGTTCTTC.

The chain combines TRBV10-3 with TRBJ1-6; the match to TRBD1 covers 7 bases. Germline V gives CDR1 ENHRY, CDR2 SYGVKD. CDR3 length equals 14 residues. V trimming: 7 bases; J trimming: 7 bases; junction bases outside the gene matches: 7. The CDR3 DNA sequence: TGTGCCATCAACGCGGGACAGCTAAATTCACCCCTCCACTTT. Translating gives CAINAGQLNSPLHF.

The chain has TRBV30 and TRBJ1-2; 8 bases line up with TRBD1. V was pared by 0 bases and J by 7 bases, with 7 bases of the junction left unmatched. Germline V gene sequence: CDR1 GTSNPN, CDR2 SVGIG (reference sequence). The CDR3 consists of 14 residues. The CDR3 region is CAWSVAQGASGYTF. CDR3 nucleotides: TGTGCCTGGAGTGTCGCCCAGGGGGCGTCTGGCTACACCTTC.

This chain connects TRBV7-2 to TRBJ1-2; a weak D match, TRBD1 (5 bases). Per the germline V gene, CDR1 is SGHTA and CDR2 is FQGNSA. V shed 7 bases and J shed 7 bases, with 16 bases lying between them. The CDR3 is 13 residues long. The CDR3 sequence is CASKPGGSGGYTF. In DNA form, the CDR3 reads TGTGCCAGCAAACCGGGGGGTAGCGGTGGCTACACCTTC.

The V and J genes are TRBV5-1 and TRBJ2-1, with D perhaps matching TRBD2 (7 bases). Germline V CDR1 and CDR2: SGHRS, YFSETQ. With 7 bases removed from V and 7 bases from J, the gap between germline ends came to 15 bases. This CDR3 comprises 13 residues. CDR3 nucleotides: TGCGCCAGCTCCGAAGGGGGGGTGAATGAGCAGTTCTTC. Translating gives CASSEGGVNEQFF.

This clone occurred a few times. The chain couples TRBV28 to TRBJ2-7, with 14 bases lining up with TRBD2. The CDR3 covers 18 residues. V lost 5 bases and J lost 6; bases outside the gene matches: 15. Per the germline V gene, CDR1 is MDHEN and CDR2 is SYDVKM. The CDR3 reads CASSPPGLAGADTFEQYF. The CDR3, as DNA: TGTGCCAGCAGTCCTCCGGGACTAGCGGGAGCAGATACTTTCGAGCAGTACTTC.

This chain uses TRBV10-3 with TRBJ1-5; 10 bases fit TRBD1. With 4 bases clipped from V and 5 bases from J, the junction kept 8 bases outside the gene matches. Germline values: CDR1 ENHRY, CDR2 SYGVKD. This CDR3 is 16 amino acids long. The CDR3 reads CAISGTGQGRDQPQHF. The CDR3 bases are TGTGCCATCAGTGGTACGGGACAGGGGCGAGATCAGCCCCAGCATTTT.

Here the CDR3 reads CRAGERGEAFF. CDR3 bases: TGCAGGGCGGGGGAGAGGGGTGAAGCTTTCTTT. The chain links TRBV20-1 to TRBJ1-1; D is possibly TRBD1 (5 bases). The CDR3 length is 11 residues. The germline V gene has CDR1 DFQATT and CDR2 SNEGSKA (reference sequence).